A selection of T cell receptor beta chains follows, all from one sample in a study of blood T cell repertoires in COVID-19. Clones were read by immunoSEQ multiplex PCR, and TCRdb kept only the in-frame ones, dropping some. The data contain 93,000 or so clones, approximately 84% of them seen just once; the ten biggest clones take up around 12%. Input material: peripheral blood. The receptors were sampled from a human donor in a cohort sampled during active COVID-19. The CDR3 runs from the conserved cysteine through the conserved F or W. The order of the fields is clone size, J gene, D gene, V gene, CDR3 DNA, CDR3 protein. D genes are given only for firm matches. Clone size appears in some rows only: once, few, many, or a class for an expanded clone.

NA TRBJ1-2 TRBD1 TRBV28 TGTGCCATCTTGGACAGGGTAATGGTTTTATACACCTTC CAILDRVMVLYTF
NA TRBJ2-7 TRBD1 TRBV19 TGTGCCAGTAGTCGAACAGGGGGGAACTCCTACGAGCAGTACTTC CASSRTGGNSYEQYF
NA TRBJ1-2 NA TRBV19 TGTGCCAGTAGTAACCCAGGGGAGAGCTATGGCTACACCTTC CASSNPGESYGYTF
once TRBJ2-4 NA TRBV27 TGTGCCAGCAGCACAACCTCGGGGGTAACCCGTAACATTCAGTACTTC CASSTTSGVTRNIQYF
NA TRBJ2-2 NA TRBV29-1 TGCAGCGTTGGTATCCAGACCGGGGAGCTGTTTTTT CSVGIQTGELFF
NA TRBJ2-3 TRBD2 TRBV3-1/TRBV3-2 TGTGCCAGCAGCCTTCGACTAGCGGGGGGCCTTAGCACAGATACGCAGTATTTT CASSLRLAGGLSTDTQYF
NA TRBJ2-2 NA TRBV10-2 TGCGCCAGCAGTGAGTCATTAGCGGACTTAATCGCCGGGGAGCTGTTTTTT CASSESLADLIAGELFF
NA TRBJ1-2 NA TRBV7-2 TGTGCCAGCAGCTTAGGTCAGGAAACCTATGGCTACACCTTC CASSLGQETYGYTF
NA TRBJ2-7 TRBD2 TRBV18 TGTGCCAGCTCACCAGCGGGGGTGATATACGAGCAGTACTTC CASSPAGVIYEQYF
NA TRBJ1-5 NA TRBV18 TGTGCCAGCTCGCTCGGGGATTCTCAGCCCCAGCATTTT CASSLGDSQPQHF
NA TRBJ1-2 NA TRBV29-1 TGCAGCGCTGAAGCAGGTACTAACTATGGCTACACCTTC CSAEAGTNYGYTF
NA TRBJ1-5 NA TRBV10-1 TGCGCCAGCAGTGAGTCGGGACACAGGGAGAGCAATCAGCCCCAGCATTTT CASSESGHRESNQPQHF
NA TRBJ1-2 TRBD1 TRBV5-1 TGCGCCAGCAGCTCGCGGGACAGGGGCTCGAGAGGCTACACCTTC CASSSRDRGSRGYTF
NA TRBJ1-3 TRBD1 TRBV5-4 TGTGCCAGCAGCTCCGGGACAGTCTCTGGAAACACCATATATTTT CASSSGTVSGNTIYF
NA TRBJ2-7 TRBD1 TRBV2 TGTGCCAGCAGTGAAGGGACAGGGACCTACGAGCAGTACTTC CASSEGTGTYEQYF
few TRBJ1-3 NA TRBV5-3 TGTGCCAGAAGCGTCGAGAGATCTGGAAACACCATATATTTT CARSVERSGNTIYF
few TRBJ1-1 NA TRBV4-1 TGCGCCAGCAGCCTAGGCGGGGGGACTGAAGCTTTCTTT CASSLGGGTEAFF
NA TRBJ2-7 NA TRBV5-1 TGCGCCAGCAAATTATGGTGGCAGGGGACCTACGAGCAGTACTTC CASKLWWQGTYEQYF
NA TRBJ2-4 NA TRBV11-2 TGTGCCAGCAGCCTCTCCCCACTAGCCAAAAACATTCAGTACTTC CASSLSPLAKNIQYF
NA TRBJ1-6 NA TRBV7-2 TGTGCCAGCCACCGGGGGAATTCACCCCTCCACTTT CASHRGNSPLHF
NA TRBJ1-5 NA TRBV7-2 TGTGCCAGCAGTCCGGTGGGGGGGCCGAGCAATCAGCCCCAGCATTTT CASSPVGGPSNQPQHF
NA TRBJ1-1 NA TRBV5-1 TGCGCCAGCAGCTTCGGGACAATGAACACTGAAGCTTTCTTT CASSFGTMNTEAFF
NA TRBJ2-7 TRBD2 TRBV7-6 TGTGCCAGCAGCTTAGACCCTAGCGGGGGGGCTTACGAGCAGTACTTC CASSLDPSGGAYEQYF
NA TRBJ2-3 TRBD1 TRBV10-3 TGTGCCATCAGTGCCGGGACAGGGCGGGGAGATACGCAGTATTTT CAISAGTGRGDTQYF
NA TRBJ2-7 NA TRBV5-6 TGTGCCAGCAGCTTGGCTTTTTCTTACGAGCAGTACTTC CASSLAFSYEQYF
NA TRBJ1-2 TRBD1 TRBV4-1 TGCGCCAGCAGCCACCGGGACAGGGGAGGGGGCTACACCTTC CASSHRDRGGGYTF
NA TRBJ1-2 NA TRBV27 TGTGCCAGCAGTTACAGGGCCTTAAACTATGGCTACACCTTC CASSYRALNYGYTF
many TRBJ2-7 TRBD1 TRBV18 TGTGCCAGCTCACCTTTTGGACAGGGGGCATTCTACGAGCAGTACTTC CASSPFGQGAFYEQYF
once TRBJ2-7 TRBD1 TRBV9 TGTGCCAGCAGCGCGACCACAGGGGGTGGGGAGCAGTACTTC CASSATTGGGEQYF
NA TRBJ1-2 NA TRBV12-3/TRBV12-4 TGTGCCAGCATGTACAGGGAGTTCTATGGCTACACCTTC CASMYREFYGYTF
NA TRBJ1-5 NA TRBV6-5 TGTGCCAGCAGACAACAGGGCAATCAGCCCCAGCATTTT CASRQQGNQPQHF
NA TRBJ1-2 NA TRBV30 TGTGCCTGGAGCTCCACCCCATCCGGGAGCTACACCTTC CAWSSTPSGSYTF
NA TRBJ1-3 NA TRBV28 TGTGCCAGCAGTTTGGGGCGGCCTTCTGGAAACACCATATATTTT CASSLGRPSGNTIYF
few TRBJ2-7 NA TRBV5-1 TGCGCCAGCAGCCCTGGCCCGGCGGGGGCAAAAAGCGAGCAGTACTTC CASSPGPAGAKSEQYF
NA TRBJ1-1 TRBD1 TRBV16 TGTGCCAGCAGCTTACGGACAGGGGTGGGCACTGAAGCTTTCTTT CASSLRTGVGTEAFF
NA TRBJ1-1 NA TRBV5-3 TGTGCCAGAAGCACGGTTGAAGCTTTCTTT CARSTVEAFF
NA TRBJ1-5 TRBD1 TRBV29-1 TGCAGCGTTGTGCTCGGACAGGGGGCCAATCAGCCCCAGCATTTT CSVVLGQGANQPQHF